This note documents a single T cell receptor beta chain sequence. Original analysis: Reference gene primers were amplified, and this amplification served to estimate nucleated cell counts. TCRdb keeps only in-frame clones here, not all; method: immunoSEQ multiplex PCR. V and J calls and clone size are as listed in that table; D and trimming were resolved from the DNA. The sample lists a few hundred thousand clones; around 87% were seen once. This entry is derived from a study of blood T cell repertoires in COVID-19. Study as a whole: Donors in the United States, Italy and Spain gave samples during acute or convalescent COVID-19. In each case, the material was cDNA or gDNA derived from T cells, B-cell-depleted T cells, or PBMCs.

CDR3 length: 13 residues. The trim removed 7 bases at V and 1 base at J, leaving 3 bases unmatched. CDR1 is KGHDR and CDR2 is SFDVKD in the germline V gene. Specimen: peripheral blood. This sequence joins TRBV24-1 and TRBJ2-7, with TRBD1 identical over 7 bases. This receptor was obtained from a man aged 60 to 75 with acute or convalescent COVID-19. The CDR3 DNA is TGTGCCACCAGGTCGGGACAGTCCTACGAGCAGTACTTC. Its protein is CATRSGQSYEQYF.